This TCR beta chain came from a study of T cell responses to AZD1222 COVID-19 vaccine. This CDR3 is built from 15 residues. Trimming removed 7 bases from V and 5 bases from J, with 17 bases in between. Germline V gives CDR1 SEHNR, CDR2 FQNEAQ (reference sequence). Remarks on this clone: Its target is unknown.

General observations from the study: Per reports, nearly half of all spike-specific TCRs target regions that are unmutated in variants. Every sample of the repertoires postdated the peak T cell response.

Assay: immunoSEQ multiplex PCR; the TCRdb copy retains only in-frame clones and omits some. The sample records about 170,000 clones, around nine tenths being singletons. The origin of this receptor is an adult who received the AZD1222 COVID-19 vaccine. The sequenced sample was peripheral blood, obtained 28 days after the second AZD1222 dose. The chain recombines TRBV7-9 with TRBJ1-4, with a possible D match to TRBD1 (6 bases). The CDR3 nucleotides are TGTGCCAGCACCCACCGGATGGGGGGCAATGAAAAACTGTTTTTT. This sequence encodes CASTHRMGGNEKLFF.